The next 25 T cell receptor beta chains were all read from a single sample in a study of OX40 agonist ivuxolimab in advanced cancers. The protocol was immunoSEQ multiplex PCR, while the TCRdb copy is restricted to in-frame clones and leaves out a portion. Of approximately 81,000 clones listed, more than 70% are singletons. Material: CD4+ or CD8+ T cells sorted from blood, obtained in a trial of the OX40 agonist ivuxolimab. The receptors originated from an adult with an advanced solid tumor such as melanoma, head and neck, liver or kidney cancer.

The CDR3 sequence: CASSERGSGELFF. The CDR3 nucleotides read TGTGCCAGCAGTGAAAGGGGTTCCGGGGAGCTGTTTTTT. The chain links TRBV6-1 to TRBJ2-2; tentatively, D is TRBD1 (5 bases). Germline lookup yields CDR1 MNHNS and CDR2 SASEGT. CDR3 length equals 13 residues. V was clipped by 2 bases and J by 6 bases, with 7 bases between them.

V usage is TRBV19 and J usage is TRBJ1-1; D gene unclear. Germline assignment: CDR1 LNHDA and CDR2 SQIVND (reference sequence). V lost 6 bases and J lost 4, with 12 bases in between. This CDR3 is 13 amino acids long. The CDR3 here is CASRDLAGTEAFF. Here the CDR3 DNA reads TGTGCCAGTAGGGACCTGGCGGGCACTGAAGCTTTCTTT.

The chain is built from TRBV28 and TRBJ1-5; D possibly corresponds to TRBD1 (5 bases). The CDR3 length is 14 residues. The germline V gene has CDR1 MDHEN and CDR2 SYDVKM. Trimming removed 6 bases from V and 7 bases from J, with 16 bases in between. For the CDR3, the DNA is TGTGCCAGCAGGTCCCAAGGGGCGGTGCAGCCCCAGCATTTT. Translation gives CASRSQGAVQPQHF.

DNA for the CDR3: TGTGCCAGCACGGCAGGTAGAAGGATGACTGGAAACACCATATATTTT. Protein sequence: CASTAGRRMTGNTIYF. The J gene is TRBJ1-3, the V gene TRBV28; unclear D gene. V lost 7 bases, J lost 2 bases, and 18 bases lay in between. This CDR3 is 16 amino acids long. Germline loops: CDR1 MDHEN, CDR2 SYDVKM.

The chain joins TRBV6-1 to TRBJ2-1; a possible D gene is TRBD1 (5 bases). The CDR3 loop spans 18 amino acids. V lost 1 base and J 7 bases, leaving 23 bases between the germline ends. The germline V gene encodes CDR1 MNHNS and CDR2 SASEGT. The CDR3 sequence is CASSEEGFPLTLRNEQFF. Here the CDR3 DNA reads TGTGCCAGCAGTGAAGAGGGGTTCCCGCTCACCCTCAGGAATGAGCAGTTCTTC.

This sequence joins TRBV5-4 and TRBJ2-3; D is possibly TRBD2 (7 bases). V was shortened by 6 bases and J by 2 bases, with 16 bases between the two germline ends. CDR3 length equals 15 residues. The germline V gene encodes CDR1 SGHNT and CDR2 YYREEE (reference sequence). CDR3 coding DNA: TGTGCCAGCAACCCTAGTGGGGGGGCCACAGATACGCAGTATTTT. Residues: CASNPSGGATDTQYF.

This clone was picked up a small number of times. The chain joins TRBV5-4 to TRBJ1-4; a weak D match, TRBD1 (5 bases). With 4 bases removed from V and 8 bases from J, the gap between germline ends came to 12 bases. This CDR3 has 13 amino acids. Germline lookup yields CDR1 SGHNT and CDR2 YYREEE (reference sequence). CDR3 residues: CASSTQVTEKLFF. CDR3 nucleotides: TGTGCCAGCAGCACACAGGTTACCGAAAAACTGTTTTTT. The full variable domain, completed using reference TRBV5-4 and TRBJ1-4, is ETGVTQSPTHLIKTRGQQVTLRCSSQSGHNTVSWYQQALGQGPQFIFQYYREEENGRGNFPPRFSGLQFPNYSSELNVNALELDDSALYLCASSTQVTEKLFFGSGTQLSVL.

V is TRBV5-4 and J is TRBJ1-2; D possibly corresponds to TRBD1 (6 bases). V lost 1 base, J lost 8 bases, and 15 bases lay in between. Germline lookup yields CDR1 SGHNT and CDR2 YYREEE (reference sequence). CDR3 length: 14 amino acids. CDR3 bases: TGTGCCAGCAGCTTGACAGGGAAAGTACGGGGCTACACCTTC. Encoded protein: CASSLTGKVRGYTF.

The rearrangement joins TRBV28 to TRBJ1-1, with D unresolved. The CDR3 is 14 amino acids. Between the trimmed V and J ends, which lost 3 bases and 8 bases, there was a span of 16 bases. CDR1 and CDR2 (germline): MDHEN, SYDVKM. The CDR3 reads CASSLGGRLIEAFF. CDR3 bases: TGTGCCAGCAGTTTGGGCGGACGTTTGATAGAAGCTTTCTTT.

This chain links TRBV2 with TRBJ1-1; D possibly corresponds to TRBD1 (5 bases). The ends were cut back, 4 bases at V and 5 bases at J, with 11 bases in the middle. The CDR3 length is 13 residues. The germline V gene has CDR1 SNHLY and CDR2 FYNNEI. CDR3 in DNA: TGTGCCAGCAGTGTCGGGGGAGATACTGAAGCTTTCTTT. Translation gives CASSVGGDTEAFF.

The chain is built from TRBV5-8 and TRBJ1-2; D may be TRBD1 (5 bases). This CDR3 has 16 amino acids. Between the trimmed V and J ends, which lost 3 bases and 4 bases, there was a span of 19 bases. The germline V gene encodes CDR1 SGHTS and CDR2 YDEGEE. The CDR3 DNA reads TGTGCCAGCAGCTCGGGGGATCCTGGGGTTGGCTATGGCTACACCTTC. Translating it yields CASSSGDPGVGYGYTF.

V usage is TRBV2 and J usage is TRBJ2-1; D is possibly TRBD1 (6 bases). Germline CDR1 is SNHLY and CDR2 is FYNNEI. Deletions cut 2 bases from V and 9 bases from J, with 17 bases between. This CDR3 contains 15 residues. DNA of the CDR3: TGTGCCAGCAGTGAAATCTGGGGGCCGTTATCTGAGCAGTTCTTC. Amino acid sequence: CASSEIWGPLSEQFF.

The rearrangement uses TRBV25-1 and TRBJ1-1; D unclear. Germline CDR1 MGHDK, CDR2 SYGVNS. The ends were cut back, 7 bases at V and 2 bases at J, with 11 bases in the middle. This CDR3 has 13 amino acids. The CDR3 nucleotides read TGTGCCAGCATTGGGATTAAAAACACTGAAGCTTTCTTT. Translated: CASIGIKNTEAFF.

The gene calls are TRBV10-3 and TRBJ2-2; tentatively, D is TRBD2 (6 bases). This CDR3 is 13 amino acids long. Per the germline V gene, CDR1 is ENHRY and CDR2 is SYGVKD. Trimming shortened V by 4 bases and J by 6 bases, and 9 bases separated the two germline ends. The CDR3 sequence: CAISGGEAGELFF. The DNA of the CDR3 is TGTGCCATCAGTGGAGGGGAGGCCGGGGAGCTGTTTTTT.

This clone was seen a handful of times. V is TRBV5-1 and J is TRBJ2-1; the match to TRBD2 covers 8 bases. Trimming removed 5 bases from V and 6 bases from J; junction bases left unmatched: 7. CDR1 SGHRS and CDR2 YFSETQ come from the germline V gene. CDR3 length equals 14 residues. The chain's CDR3 is CASRSGLAFNEQFF. CDR3 in DNA: TGCGCCAGCAGGTCAGGACTAGCTTTCAATGAGCAGTTCTTC.

The V gene is TRBV6-1, the J gene TRBJ2-1; 8 bases align to TRBD1. Trimming took 4 bases from V and 7 from J; bases not matched to a gene: 3. CDR1 is MNHNS and CDR2 is SASEGT in the germline V gene. The CDR3 has 13 residues. The CDR3 DNA follows: TGTGCCAGCAGTGTCAGGGGGCTAAATGAGCAGTTCTTC. This gives the protein CASSVRGLNEQFF.

CDR3 amino acids: CASTSGSHEKLFF. In DNA, the CDR3 is TGTGCCAGCACATCGGGGTCTCATGAAAAACTGTTTTTT. This rearrangement joins TRBV6-6 to TRBJ1-4, with D hard to call. CDR3 length equals 13 residues. V gave up 7 bases and J gave up 6 bases, with 12 bases separating them. Germline V gene sequence: CDR1 MNHNY, CDR2 SVGAGI (reference sequence).

This clone was picked up one time. The rearrangement uses TRBV5-1 and TRBJ2-7; D may be TRBD1 (5 bases). V lost 5 bases, J lost 5 bases, and 14 bases lay in between. Looked up from germline, CDR1 is SGHRS and CDR2 is YFSETQ. CDR3 length: 13 amino acids. The CDR3 region has the DNA TGCGCCAGCAGTTTCCGTACAGGAGACGAGCAGTACTTC. It specifies CASSFRTGDEQYF.

V is TRBV15 and J is TRBJ1-6, with D possibly TRBD1 on 5 matching bases. The germline V gene encodes CDR1 LNHNV and CDR2 YYDKDF (reference sequence). V was shortened by 0 bases and J by 9 bases, with 15 bases between the two germline ends. This CDR3 comprises 16 residues. In DNA form, the CDR3 reads TGTGCCACCAGCAGAGATCTCCCAGGGCAGGGTTCACCCCTCCACTTT. Residues: CATSRDLPGQGSPLHF.

This clone has only a few counts. This chain links TRBV29-1 with TRBJ2-3, with 7 bases fitting TRBD2. This CDR3 region has 12 residues. The J segment lost 5 bases and the V segment lost 8 bases, leaving 7 bases of the junction unmatched. Germline V gene sequence: CDR1 SQVTM, CDR2 ANQGSEA. CDR3: CSTRSGGDTQYF. The CDR3 bases are TGCAGCACCAGATCGGGAGGAGATACGCAGTATTTT.

Notes on this clone: The CDR3 does not end in the conserved phenylalanine or tryptophan, so this is likely a read error. This chain connects TRBV18 to TRBJ1-6; D is possibly TRBD1 (6 bases). This CDR3 region has 13 residues. The V end lost 3 bases, the J end lost 8 bases, and 8 bases lay between the germline ends. The germline CDR1 and CDR2 sequences are KGHSH and LQKENI. CDR3 region: CASSPRQDSPLHL. The CDR3 bases are TGTGCCAGCTCACCGCGACAGGATTCACCCCTCCACCTT.

CDR3: CASSGTGKLFF. The CDR3 bases are TGTGCCAGCAGCGGAACAGGGAAACTGTTTTTT. This chain connects TRBV28 to TRBJ1-4, with a tentative D call TRBD1 (6 bases). Per the germline V gene, CDR1 is MDHEN and CDR2 is SYDVKM. With 6 bases removed from V and 11 bases from J, the gap between germline ends came to 10 bases. This CDR3 comprises 11 residues.

The chain is built from TRBV14 and TRBJ1-2; D call uncertain. Germline lookup yields CDR1 SGHDN and CDR2 FVKESK. V lost 5 bases to trimming and J lost 5 bases, with 15 bases between them. This CDR3 is built from 14 residues. The CDR3 DNA is TGTGCCAGCAGCTTAGTCAAGGGAGGATATGGCTACACCTTC. It encodes CASSLVKGGYGYTF.

This clone was counted a single time. CDR3 coding DNA: TGTGCCAGCAGCCCGATGAGCGGTTCAGATACGCAGTATTTT. Its protein is CASSPMSGSDTQYF. The chain uses TRBV9 and TRBJ2-3, with D tentatively TRBD2 (5 bases). Germline V gives CDR1 SGDLS, CDR2 YYNGEE. Trimming took 4 bases from V and 4 from J, leaving 13 bases between them. This CDR3 comprises 14 residues.

This chain's CDR3 is CSYRGGDTTDTQYF. Here the CDR3 DNA reads TGCAGCTACAGAGGGGGGGATACCACAGATACGCAGTATTTT. V is TRBV29-1 and J is TRBJ2-3, with D possibly matching TRBD2 (7 bases). The CDR3 extends over 14 amino acids. From germline, CDR1 is SQVTM and CDR2 ANQGSEA. Trimming removed 8 bases at V and 2 bases at J, with 17 bases between.